This T cell receptor beta chain comes out of a study of tumor-infiltrating lymphocytes in primary liver carcinoma. Study as a whole: There were roughly 3.65 to 7.13 million productive TCRbeta reads per sample, a yield similar across tissue types. Study observations and caveats: It was tumor-adjacent and tumor-blood pairs that overlapped less than tumor region pairs did.

This clonotype was recorded at least ten times. Its antigen is currently unknown. The researchers produced TCR beta cDNA from around 0.5 ug total RNA with a constant-region primer. Three nested multiplex PCR rounds, a slightly modified ARM-PCR, produced the libraries for TCR beta. The first two PCR rounds used TRBV1-TRBV30 primers with a Cbeta primer, about 9 cycles each. Using its own MiXCR run on the multiplex PCR reads, TCRdb lists one record per CDR3 protein. The data hold 70,000 to 85,000 distinct CDR3 sequences, with over 55% observed a single time. Co-extracted RNA and DNA came from approximately 20-30 mg of unsorted bulk tissue. Over 85% of the cells were viable tumor cells in every tumor sample. In germline, CDR1 is WNHNN, CDR2 SYGVQD (reference sequence). The CDR3 has 13 residues. Trimming left V 0 bases short and J 12 bases short, with 14 bases between.

The gene calls are TRBV10-1 and TRBJ1-1; D is unclear. The sequence derives from a woman aged 60 to 75 with primary liver carcinoma and hepatitis B virus infection. The source material was liver tumor tissue from sampling region 4. Noted subset: tumor region T4, right-lateral pole. The CDR3 DNA reads as TGCGCCAGCAGTGAGTCGAAGAGAGGACCCCCTTTCTTT. This translates into CASSESKRGPPFF.